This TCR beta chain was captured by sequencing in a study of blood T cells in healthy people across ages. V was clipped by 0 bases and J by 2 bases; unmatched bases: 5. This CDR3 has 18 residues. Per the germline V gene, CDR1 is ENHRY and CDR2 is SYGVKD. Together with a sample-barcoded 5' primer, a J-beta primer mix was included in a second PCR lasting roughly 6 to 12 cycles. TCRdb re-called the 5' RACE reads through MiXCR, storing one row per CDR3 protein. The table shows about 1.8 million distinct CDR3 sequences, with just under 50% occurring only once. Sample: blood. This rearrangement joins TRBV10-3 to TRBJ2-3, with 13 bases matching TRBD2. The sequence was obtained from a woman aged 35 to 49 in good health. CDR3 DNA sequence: TGTGCCATCAGTGAGTCTTGGGGGACTAGCGGGACCACAGATACGCAGTATTTT. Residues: CAISESWGTSGTTDTQYF.